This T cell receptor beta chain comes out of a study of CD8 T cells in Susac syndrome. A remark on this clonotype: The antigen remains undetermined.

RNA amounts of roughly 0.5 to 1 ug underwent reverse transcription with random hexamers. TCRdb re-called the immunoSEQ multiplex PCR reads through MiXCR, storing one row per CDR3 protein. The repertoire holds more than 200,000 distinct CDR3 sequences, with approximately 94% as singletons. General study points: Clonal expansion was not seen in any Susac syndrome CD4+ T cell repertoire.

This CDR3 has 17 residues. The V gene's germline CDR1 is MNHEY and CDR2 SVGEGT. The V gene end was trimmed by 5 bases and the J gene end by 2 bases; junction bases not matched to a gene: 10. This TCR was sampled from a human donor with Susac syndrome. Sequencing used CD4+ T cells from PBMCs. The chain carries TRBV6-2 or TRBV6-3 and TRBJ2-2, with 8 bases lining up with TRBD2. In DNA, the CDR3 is TGTGCCAGCAGTCCTTTAGCGGGACAAGGCAACACCGGGGAGCTGTTTTTT. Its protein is CASSPLAGQGNTGELFF.